This TCR beta chain was identified during a study of blood T cell repertoires in COVID-19. Looking at the study overall: From the United States, Italy and Spain came samples of acute and convalescent COVID-19. PBMCs, B-cell-depleted T cells, or T cells provided the cDNA or gDNA that made up the material.

The V gene lost 3 bases and the J gene lost 3 bases, with 14 bases spanning the gap. This CDR3 region has 15 residues. CDR1 is MGHDK, CDR2 SYGVNS, per germline. In the original workflow: Amplification with reference gene primers provided the estimates of nucleated cell counts. Method: immunoSEQ multiplex PCR; TCRdb's copy keeps in-frame clones and lacks some. Clone size and the V and J calls come from that table; the DNA yielded D and trimming. Altogether 150,000 to 200,000 clones are present, roughly 86% being singletons, with the ten largest covering less than 3%. The chain has TRBV25-1 and TRBJ1-2; D uncertain. This TCR was sampled from a woman aged 25 to 39 with active or convalescent COVID-19. What was sequenced was peripheral blood. The CDR3, as DNA: TGTGCCAGCAGTGAGTCGCACGGCCGGGACTATGGCTACACCTTC. It is translated as CASSESHGRDYGYTF.